This note documents a single T cell receptor beta chain sequence. These data are taken from a study of blood T cell repertoires in COVID-19. Original processing methods: Estimation of nucleated cell counts was performed using reference gene primer amplification. Using immunoSEQ multiplex PCR, the repertoire was profiled, and TCRdb retains in-frame clones only, with some absent. V, J and clone size are those of that table, while D and trimming were read from the DNA. The sample lists roughly 160,000 clones; 70% to 90% were seen once. Germline values: CDR1 SNHLY, CDR2 FYNNEI. Trimming took 7 bases from V and 5 from J; bases not matched to a gene: 6. CDR3 length equals 14 residues.

This TCR derives from a man at least 80 years old with COVID-19, enrolled during active disease. Sequenced sample: peripheral blood. V usage is TRBV2 and J usage is TRBJ2-5, with 11 nucleotides matching TRBD1. The CDR3 is CASTRTGGIETQYF. CDR3 sequence (DNA): TGTGCCAGCACTAGGACAGGGGGCATTGAGACCCAGTACTTC. Combining the CDR3 with reference TRBV2 and TRBJ2-5 gives the whole variable domain EPEVTQTPSHQVTQMGQEVILRCVPISNHLYFYWYRQILGQKVEFLVSFYNNEISEKSEIFDDQFSVERPDGSNFTLKIRSTKLEDSAMYFCASTRTGGIETQYFGPGTRLLVL.